A selection of T cell receptor beta chains follows, all from one sample in a study of blood T cell repertoires in COVID-19. Data came from immunoSEQ multiplex PCR; TCRdb stores just in-frame clones and leaves some out. The table includes about 230,000 clones, around four fifths detected once. Material for sequencing was peripheral blood. The receptor set was obtained from a man between 35 and 55 years old with acute or convalescent COVID-19. The CDR3 runs from the conserved cysteine through the conserved F or W. Each record gives: J gene, clone size, V gene, CDR3 protein. Only part of the rows carry a size: once, few, many, or a class if the clone is expanded.

J: TRBJ2-7
size: once
V: TRBV6-5
CDR3: CASRSSGTYEQYF

J: TRBJ2-2
size: -
V: TRBV29-1
CDR3: CSVATSHGGELFF

J: TRBJ2-7
size: -
V: TRBV18
CDR3: CASSPGQTYEQYF

J: TRBJ2-7
size: -
V: TRBV11-3
CDR3: CASSGYGAEQYF

J: TRBJ2-5
size: -
V: TRBV5-1
CDR3: CASSFIFPGETQYF

J: TRBJ1-1
size: -
V: TRBV6-2/TRBV6-3
CDR3: CASSYLRGSNTEAFF

J: TRBJ2-7
size: -
V: TRBV6-2/TRBV6-3
CDR3: CASSYSISGRVLNEQYF

J: TRBJ1-6
size: -
V: TRBV15
CDR3: CATSAVGKDSPLHF

J: TRBJ2-1
size: -
V: TRBV7-2
CDR3: CASSIVAGREQFF

J: TRBJ1-5
size: few
V: TRBV9
CDR3: CASSDYRTNQPQHF

J: TRBJ1-4
size: -
V: TRBV6-5
CDR3: CASSPRQGPNEKLFF

J: TRBJ2-5
size: once
V: TRBV19
CDR3: CASSILPTSKETQYF

J: TRBJ1-1
size: -
V: TRBV9
CDR3: CASSVAEGMKAFF

J: TRBJ2-3
size: -
V: TRBV4-1
CDR3: CASSQMGAWVERESTDTQYF

J: TRBJ1-2
size: -
V: TRBV18
CDR3: CASSPGTGNGYTF

J: TRBJ2-5
size: -
V: TRBV29-1
CDR3: CSVPYRAGETQYF

J: TRBJ2-1
size: -
V: TRBV5-1
CDR3: CASSRDTSSYNEQFF

J: TRBJ2-2
size: few
V: TRBV18
CDR3: CASSPLSGTGSTGELFF

J: TRBJ2-5
size: -
V: TRBV5-6
CDR3: CASSTRTGARETQYF

J: TRBJ1-1
size: -
V: TRBV10-2
CDR3: CASSVGQGVSAFF

J: TRBJ1-5
size: -
V: TRBV6-5
CDR3: CASRRDRGFNQPQHF

J: TRBJ2-1
size: -
V: TRBV3-1/TRBV3-2
CDR3: CASSYTGTGHNEQFF

J: TRBJ1-4
size: -
V: TRBV19
CDR3: CASSQESARGEKLFF

J: TRBJ1-2
size: -
V: TRBV30
CDR3: CAWSVWGQGYTF

J: TRBJ1-2
size: -
V: TRBV14
CDR3: CASSQDINTYYGYTF

J: TRBJ2-7
size: -
V: TRBV7-9
CDR3: CASSSEKGQYEGQYF

J: TRBJ1-1
size: once
V: TRBV7-9
CDR3: CASSTQGTGKTEAFF

J: TRBJ1-2
size: few
V: TRBV7-9
CDR3: CASSSADRGAGGYTF

J: TRBJ1-1
size: once
V: TRBV7-2
CDR3: CASSLATGGNTEAFF

J: TRBJ2-1
size: -
V: TRBV5-1
CDR3: CASSSPGDPAYNEQFF

J: TRBJ1-2
size: few
V: TRBV18
CDR3: CASSPGTAPSYGYTF

J: TRBJ1-6
size: -
V: TRBV6-5
CDR3: CASRVGQGYSPLHF

J: TRBJ2-7
size: -
V: TRBV5-1
CDR3: CASSFGDFSYEQYF

J: TRBJ2-1
size: -
V: TRBV6-5
CDR3: CASTRTGAYNEQFF

J: TRBJ1-2
size: -
V: TRBV2
CDR3: CASSPGINYGYTF

J: TRBJ1-6
size: -
V: TRBV6-1
CDR3: CASSVSGTGWTERTPLHF

J: TRBJ1-2
size: -
V: TRBV28
CDR3: CASSFQGLRAYGYTF

J: TRBJ2-3
size: once
V: TRBV19
CDR3: CASSIAVTRADTDTQYF

J: TRBJ2-1
size: -
V: TRBV7-6
CDR3: CASSISGAWFF

J: TRBJ1-4
size: -
V: TRBV6-5
CDR3: CASSYSGGVNEKLFF

J: TRBJ2-5
size: -
V: TRBV7-9
CDR3: CASSNPWTSGPETQYF